This passage covers 4 T cell receptor beta chains from one sample sequenced in a study of blood T cell repertoires in COVID-19. Libraries were prepared by immunoSEQ multiplex PCR; TCRdb keeps only in-frame clonotypes and omits some of them. The sample holds 200,000 to 250,000 clones, 70% to 85% seen once. The source material was PBMCs or T cells enriched from blood (not recorded which). The receptors here all came from a woman in her sixties or seventies who had recovered from COVID-19.

The chain couples TRBV3-1 (or the pseudogene TRBV3-2) to TRBJ1-6; D is possibly TRBD1 (5 bases). Germline CDR1 and CDR2: LGHDT and YNNKEL (reference sequence). The length of the CDR3 is 18 residues. Trimming cost V 1 base and J 7 bases, with 20 bases left between them. CDR3 region: CASSQVRELGGGNSPLHF. The CDR3 DNA reads TGTGCCAGCAGCCAAGTCCGGGAGCTTGGCGGGGGGAATTCACCCCTCCACTTT.

This chain links TRBV10-3 with TRBJ2-3, with D maybe TRBD1 (7 bases). CDR3 size: 15 residues. With 7 bases removed from V and 6 bases from J, the gap between germline ends came to 20 bases. Looked up from germline, CDR1 is ENHRY and CDR2 is SYGVKD. This CDR3 reads CAIMTGTVGGDTQYF. CDR3 bases: TGTGCCATCATGACCGGGACAGTAGGAGGGGATACGCAGTATTTT.

The rearrangement uses TRBV10-3 and TRBJ1-1, with 10 bases lining up with TRBD1. Trimming removed 6 bases from V and 4 bases from J; junction bases left unmatched: 5. Germline loops: CDR1 ENHRY, CDR2 SYGVKD. The CDR3 totals 14 residues. This CDR3 reads CAISEGQGFTEAFF. Here the CDR3 DNA reads TGTGCCATCAGCGAGGGACAGGGGTTCACTGAAGCTTTCTTT.

In its sample, this clone was seen a few times. The chain links TRBV27 to TRBJ1-2, with TRBD1 as a possible D gene (5 bases). CDR3 length: 17 residues. CDR1 and CDR2 (germline): MNHEY, SMNVEV (reference sequence). V was trimmed by 5 bases and J by 4 bases, leaving 23 bases between them. CDR3 in DNA: TGTGCCAGCAGTCCCACCCGGGGGGGAGTAGCTTCCTATGGCTACACCTTC. Amino acid sequence: CASSPTRGGVASYGYTF.